The rows below give T cell receptor beta chains drawn from one sample of a study of blood T cell repertoires in COVID-19. Only in-frame clones appear in the TCRdb table, and some are missing; sequencing was by immunoSEQ multiplex PCR. The table has about 80,000 clones, approximately 76% seen once. Sequenced sample: peripheral blood. These receptor sequences come from a man aged 65 to 79 with active or convalescent COVID-19. Each CDR3 is given with its conserved first and last residue. The order of the fields is V gene, D gene, clone size, J gene, CDR3 DNA, CDR3 protein. A D gene is named only where the DNA matches it firmly. Clone size is shown for a subset of rows, as once, few, many or a class of expanded clone.

V: TRBV7-9; D: .; size: .; J: TRBJ1-1; DNA: TGTGCCAGCAGCTTGACTGGCGTACGCGAAGCTTTCTTT; CDR3: CASSLTGVREAFF
V: TRBV12-3/TRBV12-4; D: .; size: .; J: TRBJ1-1; DNA: TGTGCCAGCAGGGAGCAAATGAACACTGAAGCTTTCTTT; CDR3: CASREQMNTEAFF
V: TRBV2; D: .; size: .; J: TRBJ2-4; DNA: TGTGCCAGCAGTGAAAGCCAGGGGAGAAGCATTCAGTACTTC; CDR3: CASSESQGRSIQYF
V: TRBV12-3/TRBV12-4; D: .; size: .; J: TRBJ2-3; DNA: TGTGCCAGCAGACCCCGGGATGTAGATACGCAGTATTTT; CDR3: CASRPRDVDTQYF
V: TRBV20-1; D: .; size: .; J: TRBJ2-5; DNA: TGCAGTGCTAGTCAGCAAGAGACCCAGTACTTC; CDR3: CSASQQETQYF
V: TRBV7-8; D: .; size: .; J: TRBJ1-6; DNA: TGTGCCAGCAGCCCGGGTCGGAGGGGATATAAGAATTCACCCCTCCACTTT; CDR3: CASSPGRRGYKNSPLHF
V: TRBV28; D: .; size: .; J: TRBJ1-4; DNA: TGTGCCAGCAGTTTTGGGACAATGGGAAAACTGTTTTTT; CDR3: CASSFGTMGKLFF
V: TRBV5-6; D: .; size: .; J: TRBJ1-5; DNA: TGTGCCAGCAGCTTTGCGGGTCGGGGCAATCAGCCCCAGCATTTT; CDR3: CASSFAGRGNQPQHF
V: TRBV9; D: TRBD1; size: few; J: TRBJ2-2; DNA: TGTGCCAGCAGCGTATCACAGGGGGGAGCCGGGGAGCTGTTTTTT; CDR3: CASSVSQGGAGELFF
V: TRBV7-3; D: TRBD2; size: .; J: TRBJ2-1; DNA: TGTGCCAGCAGCTTGACGGGGGGGAACAATGAGCAGTTCTTC; CDR3: CASSLTGGNNEQFF
V: TRBV12-3/TRBV12-4; D: TRBD1; size: .; J: TRBJ1-2; DNA: TGTGCCAGCAGTTTAATGGGACAGGGTGGCTACACCTTC; CDR3: CASSLMGQGGYTF
V: TRBV16; D: TRBD1; size: .; J: TRBJ2-3; DNA: TGTGCCAGCAGCCGAGCGACAGGGGGGACAGATACGCAGTATTTT; CDR3: CASSRATGGTDTQYF
V: TRBV5-4; D: .; size: .; J: TRBJ1-1; DNA: TGTGCCAGCAGCCCGGACCTAAGGAGGAGCACTGAAGCTTTCTTT; CDR3: CASSPDLRRSTEAFF
V: TRBV5-1; D: .; size: few; J: TRBJ2-1; DNA: TGCGCCAGCAGCTTTTCTGAGATGTATGAGCAGTTCTTC; CDR3: CASSFSEMYEQFF
V: TRBV19; D: TRBD2; size: .; J: TRBJ2-2; DNA: TGTGCCAGTAGTCACCGCGGGGGGTCGAACACCGGGGAGCTGTTTTTT; CDR3: CASSHRGGSNTGELFF
V: TRBV2; D: .; size: .; J: TRBJ1-2; DNA: TGTGCCAGCAGTCCTTACAGGGACAAGGATGGCTACACCTTC; CDR3: CASSPYRDKDGYTF
V: TRBV28; D: TRBD1; size: .; J: TRBJ1-6; DNA: TGTGCCAGCAGTCGCGGGACAGGGAGTAATTCACCCCTCCACTTT; CDR3: CASSRGTGSNSPLHF
V: TRBV19; D: TRBD1; size: many; J: TRBJ1-4; DNA: TGTGCCAGTAATCACGCCAGCGGGACAGGGTCTGAAAAACTGTTTTTT; CDR3: CASNHASGTGSEKLFF
V: TRBV6-5; D: .; size: .; J: TRBJ2-1; DNA: TGTGCCAGCAACACAGGGGCGGGGGGAAAGCAGTTCTTC; CDR3: CASNTGAGGKQFF
V: TRBV12-3/TRBV12-4; D: .; size: .; J: TRBJ2-1; DNA: TGTGCCAGCAGTGAGTACAATGAGCAGTTCTTC; CDR3: CASSEYNEQFF
V: TRBV4-1; D: .; size: .; J: TRBJ2-3; DNA: TGCGCCAGCAGCCAATTACCAGCCGGCGGAGATACGCAGTATTTT; CDR3: CASSQLPAGGDTQYF
V: TRBV5-5; D: .; size: once; J: TRBJ1-1; DNA: TGTGCCAGCAGCTTAGGGCGGACAGAGAACACTGAAGCTTTCTTT; CDR3: CASSLGRTENTEAFF